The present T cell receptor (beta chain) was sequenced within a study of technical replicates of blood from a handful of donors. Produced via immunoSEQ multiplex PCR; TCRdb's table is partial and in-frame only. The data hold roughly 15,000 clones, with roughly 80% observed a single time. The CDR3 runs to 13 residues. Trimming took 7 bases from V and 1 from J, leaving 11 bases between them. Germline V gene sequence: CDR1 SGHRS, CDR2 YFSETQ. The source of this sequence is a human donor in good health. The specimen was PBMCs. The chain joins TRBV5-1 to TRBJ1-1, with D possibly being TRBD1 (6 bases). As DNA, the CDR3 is TGCGCCAGCCGGACAGACTGGAACACTGAAGCTTTCTTT. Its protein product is CASRTDWNTEAFF.